The 24 T cell receptor beta chains reported below all come from one sample, sequenced in a study of blood T cell repertoires in COVID-19. Assay used: immunoSEQ multiplex PCR; TCRdb lists only in-frame clones, some missing. The sample gives over 70,000 clones, more than 85% of which show up once; about 2.5% is in the top ten. Sequencing was performed on peripheral blood. These TCRs come from a human donor with active COVID-19. The donor label of this sample is uncertain.

V is TRBV19 and J is TRBJ1-5, with D uncertain. V was trimmed by 6 bases and J by 3 bases, leaving 15 bases between them. The CDR3 is 15 residues long. The V gene's germline CDR1 is LNHDA and CDR2 SQIVND (reference sequence). The CDR3 is CASRSRQNLNQPQHF. The CDR3 nucleotides read TGTGCCAGTAGATCGAGGCAGAACCTCAATCAGCCCCAGCATTTT.

This chain links TRBV9 with TRBJ2-5, with TRBD1 matching 9 bases. The CDR3 has 16 amino acids. Unmatched junction bases numbered 10, after V lost 3 bases and J lost 4 bases. Germline V lookup: CDR1 SGDLS, CDR2 YYNGEE. This chain's CDR3 is CASSEREGTGLETQYF. CDR3 bases: TGTGCCAGCAGCGAAAGGGAGGGGACAGGGCTAGAGACCCAGTACTTC.

CDR3 residues: CATSDPRVGNTIYF. The CDR3 bases are TGTGCCACCAGTGATCCACGAGTCGGAAACACCATATATTTT. The rearrangement uses TRBV24-1 and TRBJ1-3, with unresolved D. CDR1 and CDR2 from the germline V gene are KGHDR and SFDVKD. The CDR3 contains 14 residues. V shed 3 bases and J shed 4 bases, with 9 bases lying between them.

This chain connects TRBV19 to TRBJ1-1; D is perhaps TRBD1 (6 bases). The V and J ends lost 9 bases and 4 bases respectively, with 18 bases between them. CDR1 is LNHDA, CDR2 SQIVND, per germline (reference sequence). This CDR3 comprises 14 residues. The CDR3: CASEGGAPSTEAFF. CDR3 coding DNA: TGTGCCAGCGAGGGGGGGGCGCCCAGCACTGAAGCTTTCTTT.

The rearrangement joins TRBV7-9 to TRBJ2-3; maybe TRBD2 (6 bases). The germline gives CDR1 SEHNR, CDR2 FQNEAQ (reference sequence). Trimming cost V 2 bases and J 0 bases, with 12 bases left between them. The CDR3 is 16 residues long. CDR3 DNA: TGTGCCAGCAGCTTACAAAGCGGGTCTAGCACAGATACGCAGTATTTT. Amino acids: CASSLQSGSSTDTQYF.

The rearrangement links TRBV3-1 (or the pseudogene TRBV3-2) to TRBJ1-6, with a tentative D call TRBD1 (5 bases). V dropped 3 bases and J dropped 8 bases, with 11 bases sitting between them. CDR3 size: 14 residues. Germline CDR1 is LGHDT and CDR2 is YNNKEL (reference sequence). DNA for the CDR3: TGTGCCAGCAGCCAGCAATGGGGCGATTCACCCCTCCACTTT. Translated, it gives CASSQQWGDSPLHF.

This chain links TRBV5-6 with TRBJ2-1, with a possible D match to TRBD1 (5 bases). Between the trimmed V and J ends, which lost 1 base and 9 bases, there was a span of 11 bases. Per the germline V gene, CDR1 is SGHDT and CDR2 is YYEEEE. CDR3 length: 13 amino acids. This CDR3 reads CASSLLQVPEQFF. DNA of the CDR3: TGTGCCAGCAGCTTGTTACAGGTACCTGAGCAGTTCTTC.

The chain carries TRBV11-2 and TRBJ2-3, with D perhaps matching TRBD1 (5 bases). V lost 5 bases and J lost 0, with 15 bases in between. Per the germline V gene, CDR1 is SGHAT and CDR2 is FQNNGV. The CDR3 length is 16 residues. The chain's CDR3 is CASSQLRDTSTDTQYF. In nucleotides, the CDR3 is TGTGCCAGCAGCCAACTCAGGGATACTAGCACAGATACGCAGTATTTT.

Relative to its sample, this clone is medium-sized. This chain uses TRBV10-1 with TRBJ2-7; TRBD1 might be the D (6 bases). The CDR3 runs 13 residues. V lost 3 bases and J 6 bases, leaving 12 bases between the germline ends. In germline, CDR1 is WNHNN, CDR2 SYGVQD (reference sequence). The CDR3 sequence is CASSDGTNTEQYF. The DNA for the CDR3 is TGCGCCAGCAGTGACGGGACAAATACCGAGCAGTACTTC.

The rearrangement links TRBV5-3 to TRBJ1-5; D is undetermined. TRBV5-3 is noted as an ORF with a role that remains uncertain. V was trimmed by 0 bases and J by 5 bases, leaving 9 bases between them. This CDR3 spans 14 amino acids. CDR3 protein: CARSLAGIYQPQHF. The DNA for the CDR3 is TGTGCCAGAAGCTTGGCGGGGATTTATCAGCCCCAGCATTTT.

This sequence joins TRBV27 and TRBJ2-1; a possible D gene is TRBD1 (6 bases). Per germline, CDR1 MNHEY and CDR2 SMNVEV (reference sequence). The CDR3 contains 13 residues. V lost 5 bases and J 7 bases, leaving 12 bases between the germline ends. This chain's CDR3 is CASSATRGNEQFF. The DNA for the CDR3 is TGTGCCAGCAGTGCGACCAGGGGTAATGAGCAGTTCTTC.

The chain joins TRBV4-2 to TRBJ1-5; weak D call: TRBD1 (6 bases). This CDR3 is 15 amino acids long. Germline CDR1 LGHNA, CDR2 YNFKEQ. The germline V and J ends were trimmed by 3 bases and 3 bases, with 12 bases remaining between them. CDR3 bases: TGTGCCAGCAGCCAGGTACAGGGTTACAATCAGCCCCAGCATTTT. Its translation: CASSQVQGYNQPQHF.

This clone appeared a few times. The DNA for the CDR3 is TGCGCCAGCAGCTTGGAGACGGCGGGCACCGGGGAGCTGTTTTTT. Translation: CASSLETAGTGELFF. V is TRBV5-1 and J is TRBJ2-2; a possible D gene is TRBD2 (5 bases). CDR1 and CDR2 from the germline V gene are SGHRS and YFSETQ. Trimming pared 0 bases from V and 4 bases from J, leaving 10 bases between. The CDR3 is 15 residues long.

V is TRBV9 and J is TRBJ1-2; 9 bases agree with TRBD1. Unmatched junction bases numbered 7, after V lost 3 bases and J lost 4 bases. Germline assignment: CDR1 SGDLS and CDR2 YYNGEE. The CDR3 has 15 amino acids. The CDR3 reads CASSANRGLGYGYTF. DNA of the CDR3: TGTGCCAGCAGCGCCAACAGGGGGCTCGGCTATGGCTACACCTTC.

CDR3: CAERDSLINQPQHF. The DNA of the CDR3 is TGTGCCGAAAGGGACAGTTTAATCAATCAGCCCCAGCATTTT. V is TRBV24-1 and J is TRBJ1-5; 7 bases fit TRBD1. This CDR3 has 14 amino acids. After removal of 12 bases from V and 3 bases from J, the junction contained 10 bases not matched to a gene. Germline V gene lookup returns CDR1 KGHDR and CDR2 SFDVKD.

V gene TRBV5-1 combines with J gene TRBJ2-3; 10 positions match TRBD1. This CDR3 comprises 14 residues. In germline, CDR1 is SGHRS, CDR2 YFSETQ. Trimming removed 4 bases from V and 4 bases from J; junction bases left unmatched: 3. The CDR3 sequence: CASSVGQGPDTQYF. The CDR3 DNA reads TGCGCCAGCAGCGTGGGACAGGGGCCAGATACGCAGTATTTT.

The V gene is TRBV9, the J gene TRBJ1-2; D call uncertain. This CDR3 has 15 residues. The germline CDR1 and CDR2 sequences are SGDLS and YYNGEE. V gave up 0 bases and J gave up 2 bases, with 11 bases separating them. CDR3 coding DNA: TGTGCCAGCAGCGTAGACGGGAGCACCAACTATGGCTACACCTTC. It codes for CASSVDGSTNYGYTF. The complete variable domain, with remaining parts taken from reference TRBV9 and TRBJ1-2, reads DSGVTQTPKHLITATGQRVTLRCSPRSGDLSVYWYQQSLDQGLQFLIQYYNGEERAKGNILERFSAQQFPDLHSELNLSSLELGDSALYFCASSVDGSTNYGYTFGSGTRLTVV.

This clone has more than one count but fewer than ten. The J gene is TRBJ1-1, the V gene TRBV3-1 (or the pseudogene TRBV3-2); no definite D call. The V gene's germline CDR1 is LGHDT and CDR2 YNNKEL (reference sequence). Between the trimmed V and J ends, which lost 4 bases and 6 bases, there was a span of 15 bases. CDR3 length: 14 amino acids. The CDR3 coding sequence is TGTGCCAGCAGCCTTACCTCGGGGAAGCCTGAAGCTTTCTTT. Protein sequence: CASSLTSGKPEAFF.

The chain has TRBV6-2 or TRBV6-3 and TRBJ2-3; 14 bases align to TRBD2. Germline CDR1 is MNHEY and CDR2 is SVGEGT. V was pared by 2 bases and J by 1 base, with 11 bases of the junction left unmatched. The CDR3 is made up of 20 amino acids. The CDR3, as DNA: TGTGCCAGCAGTTACCCTACGACTAGCGGGGGGGTGCTTGGCACAGATACGCAGTATTTT. Encoded protein: CASSYPTTSGGVLGTDTQYF.

The chain recombines TRBV4-2 with TRBJ1-1; no clear D gene. The CDR3 has 16 residues. V shed 4 bases and J shed 3 bases, with 18 bases lying between them. CDR1 is LGHNA, CDR2 YNFKEQ, per germline. In DNA form, the CDR3 reads TGTGCCAGCAGCCCCCCCCAGTGGCGGCGGGACACTGAAGCTTTCTTT. Protein sequence: CASSPPQWRRDTEAFF.

V is TRBV20-1 and J is TRBJ2-5, with 14 positions matching TRBD2. Per germline, CDR1 DFQATT and CDR2 SNEGSKA (reference sequence). V lost 3 bases to trimming and J lost 1 base; unmatched junction nucleotides: 4. The CDR3 has 16 amino acids. In DNA form, the CDR3 reads TGCAGTGCTAGTCCCGGGACTAGCGGGGGCCAAGAGACCCAGTACTTC. It specifies CSASPGTSGGQETQYF.

The count of this clone is one. The chain combines TRBV6-5 with TRBJ2-5, with D perhaps matching TRBD2 (6 bases). Per germline, CDR1 MNHEY and CDR2 SVGAGI. The CDR3 length is 14 residues. Trimming took 4 bases from V and 2 from J, leaving 11 bases between them. The DNA for the CDR3 is TGTGCCAGCAGTTCAGTTGGGGGGCAAGAGACCCAGTACTTC. It specifies CASSSVGGQETQYF.

CDR3 nucleotides: TGTGCCAGCAGCCAAGATCTGTCCGGGGTTACGCAGTATTTT. Protein: CASSQDLSGVTQYF. The chain uses TRBV14 and TRBJ2-3; D may be TRBD2 (5 bases). The germline V gene has CDR1 SGHDN and CDR2 FVKESK. The ends were cut back, 0 bases at V and 8 bases at J, with 12 bases in the middle. The CDR3 is 14 residues long.

The chain employs TRBV5-6 and TRBJ1-4, with unresolved D. V was pared by 0 bases and J by 4 bases, with 7 bases between. The CDR3 length is 14 residues. Germline values: CDR1 SGHDT, CDR2 YYEEEE. The CDR3 loop reads CASSLGAINEKLFF. In DNA, the CDR3 is TGTGCCAGCAGCTTGGGGGCCATTAATGAAAAACTGTTTTTT.